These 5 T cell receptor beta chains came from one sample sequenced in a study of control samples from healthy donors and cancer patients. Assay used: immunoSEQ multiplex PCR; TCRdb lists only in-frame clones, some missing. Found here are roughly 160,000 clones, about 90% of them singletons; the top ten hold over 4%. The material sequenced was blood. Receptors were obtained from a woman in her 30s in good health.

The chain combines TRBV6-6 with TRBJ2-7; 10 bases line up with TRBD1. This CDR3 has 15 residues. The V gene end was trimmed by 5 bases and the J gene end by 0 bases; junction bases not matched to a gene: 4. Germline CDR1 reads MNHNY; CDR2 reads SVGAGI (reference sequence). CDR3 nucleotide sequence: TGTGCCAGCAGTCCGGGACAGGGGAGCTCCTACGAGCAGTACTTC. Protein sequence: CASSPGQGSSYEQYF.

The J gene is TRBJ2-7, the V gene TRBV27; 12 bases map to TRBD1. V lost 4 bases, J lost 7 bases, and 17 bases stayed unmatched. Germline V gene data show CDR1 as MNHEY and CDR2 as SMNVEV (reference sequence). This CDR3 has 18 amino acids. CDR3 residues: CASSSGTGGVRVALEQYF. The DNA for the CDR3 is TGTGCCAGCAGTTCCGGGACAGGGGGCGTTCGGGTCGCGTTAGAGCAGTACTTC.

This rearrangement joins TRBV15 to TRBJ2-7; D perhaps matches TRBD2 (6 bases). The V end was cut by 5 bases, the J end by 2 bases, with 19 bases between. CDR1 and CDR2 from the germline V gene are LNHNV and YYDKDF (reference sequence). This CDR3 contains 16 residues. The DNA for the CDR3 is TGTGCCACCAGCTGGAGACGGGAGACGGGAACCTACGAGCAGTACTTC. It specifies CATSWRRETGTYEQYF. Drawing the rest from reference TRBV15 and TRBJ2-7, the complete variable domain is DAMVIQNPRYQVTQFGKPVTLSCSQTLNHNVMYWYQQKSSQAPKLLFHYYDKDFNNEADTPDNFQSRRPNTSFCFLDIRSPGLGDTAMYLCATSWRRETGTYEQYFGPGTRLTVT.

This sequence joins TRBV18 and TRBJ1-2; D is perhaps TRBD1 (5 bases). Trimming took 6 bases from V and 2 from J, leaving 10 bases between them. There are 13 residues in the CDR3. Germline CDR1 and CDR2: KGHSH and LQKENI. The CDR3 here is CASSVRGNYGYTF. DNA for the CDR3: TGTGCCAGCTCGGTACGGGGGAACTATGGCTACACCTTC.

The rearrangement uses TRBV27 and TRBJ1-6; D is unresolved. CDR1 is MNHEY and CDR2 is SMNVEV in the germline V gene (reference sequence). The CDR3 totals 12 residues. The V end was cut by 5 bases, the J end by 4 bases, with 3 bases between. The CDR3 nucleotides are TGTGCCAGCAGTCCATATAATTCACCCCTCCACTTT. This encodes CASSPYNSPLHF.